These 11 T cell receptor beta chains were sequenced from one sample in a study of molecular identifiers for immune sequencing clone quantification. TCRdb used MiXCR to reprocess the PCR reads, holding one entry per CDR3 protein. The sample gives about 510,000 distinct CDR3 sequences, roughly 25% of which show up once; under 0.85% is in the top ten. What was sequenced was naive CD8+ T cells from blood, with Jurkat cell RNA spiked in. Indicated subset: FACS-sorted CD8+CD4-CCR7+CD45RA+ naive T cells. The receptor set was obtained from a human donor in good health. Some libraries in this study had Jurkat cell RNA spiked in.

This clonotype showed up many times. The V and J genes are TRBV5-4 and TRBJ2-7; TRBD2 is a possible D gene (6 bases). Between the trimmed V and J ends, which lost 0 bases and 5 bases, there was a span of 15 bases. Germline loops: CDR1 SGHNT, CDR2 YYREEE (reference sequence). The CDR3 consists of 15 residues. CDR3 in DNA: TGTGCCAGCAGCTTGGTATCGGGGGTTCCCAACGAGCAGTACTTC. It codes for CASSLVSGVPNEQYF.

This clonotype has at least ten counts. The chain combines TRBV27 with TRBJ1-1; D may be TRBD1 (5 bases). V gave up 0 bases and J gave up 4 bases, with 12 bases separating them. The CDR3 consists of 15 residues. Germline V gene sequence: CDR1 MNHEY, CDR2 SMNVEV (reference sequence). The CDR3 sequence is CASSLSQGSITEAFF. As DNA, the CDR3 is TGTGCCAGCAGTTTATCGCAGGGTTCAATCACTGAAGCTTTCTTT.

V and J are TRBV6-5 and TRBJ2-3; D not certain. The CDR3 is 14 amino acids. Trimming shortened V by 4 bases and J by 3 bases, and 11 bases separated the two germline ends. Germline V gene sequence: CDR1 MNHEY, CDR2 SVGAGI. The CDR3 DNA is TGTGCCAGCAGTTCACAAGAGTGGACAGATACGCAGTATTTT. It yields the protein CASSSQEWTDTQYF.

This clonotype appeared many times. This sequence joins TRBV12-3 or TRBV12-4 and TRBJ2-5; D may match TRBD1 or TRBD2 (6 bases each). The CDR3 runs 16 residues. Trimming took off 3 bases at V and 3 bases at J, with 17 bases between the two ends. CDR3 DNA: TGTGCCAGCAGTTTCCCAGGGGTTGGGGGGAAAGAGACCCAGTACTTC. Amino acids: CASSFPGVGGKETQYF.

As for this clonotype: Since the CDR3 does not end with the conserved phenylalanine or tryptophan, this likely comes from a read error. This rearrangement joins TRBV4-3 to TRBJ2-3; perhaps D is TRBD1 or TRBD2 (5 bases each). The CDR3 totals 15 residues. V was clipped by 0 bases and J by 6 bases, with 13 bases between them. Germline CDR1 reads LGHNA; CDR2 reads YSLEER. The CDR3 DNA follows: TGCGCCAGCAGCCAAGATCCAGGGTTAGCGGATACGCAGTATATT. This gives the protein CASSQDPGLADTQYI.

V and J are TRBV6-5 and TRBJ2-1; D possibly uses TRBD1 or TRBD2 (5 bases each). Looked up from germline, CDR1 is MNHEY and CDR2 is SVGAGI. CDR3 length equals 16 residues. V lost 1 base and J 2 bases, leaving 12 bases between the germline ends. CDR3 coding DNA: TGTGCCAGCAGTTACTGGGGGAAAACGGCCTACAATGAGCAGTTCTTC. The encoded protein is CASSYWGKTAYNEQFF.

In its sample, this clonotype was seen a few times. Written as DNA, the CDR3 is TGTGCCAGCAGCAAAGGTGTGGGCTACGAGCAGTACTTC. Translation: CASSKGVGYEQYF. The chain has TRBV21-1 and TRBJ2-7. TRBV21-1 is recorded as a pseudogene. The CDR3 runs to 13 residues.

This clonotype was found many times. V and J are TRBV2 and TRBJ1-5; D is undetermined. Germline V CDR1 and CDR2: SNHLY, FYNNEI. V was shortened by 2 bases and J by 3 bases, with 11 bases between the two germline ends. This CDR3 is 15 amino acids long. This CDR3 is CASSEFDGSNQPQHF. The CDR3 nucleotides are TGTGCCAGCAGTGAATTCGACGGATCCAATCAGCCCCAGCATTTT. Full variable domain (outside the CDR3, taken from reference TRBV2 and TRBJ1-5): EPEVTQTPSHQVTQMGQEVILRCVPISNHLYFYWYRQILGQKVEFLVSFYNNEISEKSEIFDDQFSVERPDGSNFTLKIRSTKLEDSAMYFCASSEFDGSNQPQHFGDGTRLSIL.

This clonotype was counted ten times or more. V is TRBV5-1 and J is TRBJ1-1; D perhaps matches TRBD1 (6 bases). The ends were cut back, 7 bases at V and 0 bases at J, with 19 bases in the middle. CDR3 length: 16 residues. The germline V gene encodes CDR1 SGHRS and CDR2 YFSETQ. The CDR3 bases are TGCGCCAGCGGCTACAGGGAGACCGGCCTGAACACTGAAGCTTTCTTT. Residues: CASGYRETGLNTEAFF.

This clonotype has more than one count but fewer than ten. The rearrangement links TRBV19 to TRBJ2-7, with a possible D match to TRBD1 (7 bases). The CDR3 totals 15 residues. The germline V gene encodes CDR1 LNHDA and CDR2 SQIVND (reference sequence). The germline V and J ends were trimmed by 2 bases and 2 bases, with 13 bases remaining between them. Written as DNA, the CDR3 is TGTGCCAGTAGTATATCGGCAGGGGGGACCTACGAGCAGTACTTC. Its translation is CASSISAGGTYEQYF.

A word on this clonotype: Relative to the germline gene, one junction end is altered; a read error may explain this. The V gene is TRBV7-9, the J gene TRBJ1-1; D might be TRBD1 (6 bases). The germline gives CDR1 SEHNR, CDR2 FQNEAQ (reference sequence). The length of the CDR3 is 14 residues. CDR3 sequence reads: CAGSLGWGPTEAFF. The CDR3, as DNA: TGTGCCGGCAGCCTAGGATGGGGGCCGACTGAAGCTTTCTTT. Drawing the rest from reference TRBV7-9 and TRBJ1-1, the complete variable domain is DTGVSQNPRHKITKRGQNVTFRCDPISEHNRLYWYRQTLGQGPEFLTYFQNEAQLEKSRLLSDRFSAERPKGSFSTLEIQRTEQGDSAMYLCAGSLGWGPTEAFFGQGTRLTVV.